The 28 T cell receptor beta chains below come from one sample, sequenced in a study of T cell changes during pregnancy in multiple sclerosis. Sequenced by immunoSEQ multiplex PCR; TCRdb stores in-frame clones only, minus some. The repertoire holds about 20,000 clones, approximately 90% seen once, with about 0.63% in the top ten. Material: CD4+ T cells from peripheral blood mononuclear cells, obtained after pregnancy. These receptors originate from a female donor in good health, enrolled as a control in a pregnancy study.

The chain carries TRBV15 and TRBJ1-5; TRBD1 is a possible D gene (5 bases). CDR1 is LNHNV, CDR2 YYDKDF, per germline (reference sequence). This CDR3 has 15 amino acids. V was shortened by 0 bases and J by 2 bases, with 8 bases between the two germline ends. Written as DNA, the CDR3 is TGTGCCACCAGCAGAGAAGGGGATGGCAATCAGCCCCAGCATTTT. Translation gives CATSREGDGNQPQHF.

The genes are TRBV14 and TRBJ2-7; 8 nucleotides line up with TRBD2. Germline V gene data show CDR1 as SGHDN and CDR2 as FVKESK. The CDR3 spans 16 residues. V dropped 4 bases and J dropped 0; count of bases not matched to a gene: 8. The CDR3 is CASSRGAGEYSYEQYF. The CDR3 DNA sequence: TGTGCCAGCAGCCGTGGAGCGGGAGAGTACTCCTACGAGCAGTACTTC.

The chain joins TRBV10-2 to TRBJ1-5; D gene unclear. The germline V and J ends were trimmed by 3 bases and 2 bases, with 11 bases remaining between them. The CDR3 is made up of 15 amino acids. In germline, CDR1 is WSHSY, CDR2 SAAADI. In nucleotides, the CDR3 is TGCGCCAGCAGTGATTCAATGTTTGGCAATCAGCCCCAGCATTTT. Translation: CASSDSMFGNQPQHF.

The chain combines TRBV2 with TRBJ2-2, with D uncertain. Germline V gene data show CDR1 as SNHLY and CDR2 as FYNNEI. The V gene lost 6 bases and the J gene lost 3 bases, with 14 bases spanning the gap. CDR3 size: 15 residues. The CDR3 here is CASSTYSADTGELFF. Written as DNA, the CDR3 is TGTGCCAGCAGCACTTACTCGGCGGACACCGGGGAGCTGTTTTTT.

This clone showed up just a few times. The chain links TRBV2 to TRBJ2-7; D is perhaps TRBD2 (6 bases). Trimming pared 7 bases from V and 0 bases from J, leaving 10 bases between. This CDR3 contains 13 residues. Germline V gene lookup returns CDR1 SNHLY and CDR2 FYNNEI. The CDR3 loop is CASKGGNSYEQYF. The CDR3 nucleotides are TGTGCCAGCAAAGGCGGGAACTCCTACGAGCAGTACTTC.

V and J are TRBV6-1 and TRBJ2-7; D not certain. Trimming pared 5 bases from V and 3 bases from J, leaving 8 bases between. The CDR3 runs to 12 residues. The germline CDR1 and CDR2 sequences are MNHNS and SASEGT. The DNA of the CDR3 is TGTGCCAGCAGTCTACAGAGCTACGAGCAGTACTTC. Translation gives CASSLQSYEQYF.

The chain combines TRBV28 with TRBJ2-7; D gene unclear. The CDR3 runs to 13 residues. CDR1 is MDHEN, CDR2 SYDVKM, per germline. V dropped 3 bases and J dropped 3 bases, with 9 bases sitting between them. CDR3: CASSFGPYYEQYF. CDR3 nucleotide sequence: TGTGCCAGCAGTTTTGGGCCATACTACGAGCAGTACTTC.

The chain couples TRBV5-1 to TRBJ2-5, with 9 bases aligning to TRBD2. This CDR3 comprises 15 residues. V shed 4 bases and J 3 bases; nucleotides not matched to a gene: 7. CDR1 and CDR2 from the germline V gene are SGHRS and YFSETQ. The CDR3 sequence: CASSNGTSTKETQYF. CDR3 nucleotides: TGCGCCAGCAGCAACGGGACTAGCACAAAAGAGACCCAGTACTTC.

CDR3 DNA sequence: TGTGCCAGCTCACGCGGGACAGGTCATATGAACACTGAAGCTTTCTTT. This encodes CASSRGTGHMNTEAFF. V usage is TRBV18 and J usage is TRBJ1-1; 8 bases match TRBD1. The CDR3 has 16 amino acids. Trimming at V came to 4 bases and at J to 0 bases, leaving 7 bases not matched to a gene. Germline CDR1 is KGHSH and CDR2 is LQKENI.

V is TRBV9 and J is TRBJ2-2; D not resolved. V was trimmed by 0 bases and J by 2 bases, leaving 8 bases between them. Germline CDR1 and CDR2: SGDLS and YYNGEE. The CDR3 contains 15 residues. This CDR3 reads CASSVALVNTGELFF. CDR3 nucleotides: TGTGCCAGCAGCGTAGCCCTCGTTAACACCGGGGAGCTGTTTTTT.

CDR3 DNA: TGTGCCAGCACCCCACGGTTTGGCGGAGAACGTGAGCAGTTCTTC. Translation: CASTPRFGGEREQFF. The rearrangement uses TRBV5-4 and TRBJ2-1, with D unclear. Germline V gene data show CDR1 as SGHNT and CDR2 as YYREEE (reference sequence). Trimming removed 6 bases from V and 9 bases from J, with 22 bases in between. CDR3 length: 15 residues.

The CDR3 loop is CASSWEGVDTQYF. CDR3 DNA: TGTGCCAGCAGCTGGGAGGGGGTAGATACGCAGTATTTT. The chain combines TRBV7-3 with TRBJ2-3, with D perhaps TRBD2 (7 bases). There are 13 residues in the CDR3. Trimming left V 4 bases short and J 5 bases short, with 10 bases between. CDR1 is SGHTA, CDR2 FQGTGA, per germline. Full variable domain (remainder filled in from reference TRBV7-3 and TRBJ2-3): GAGVSQTPSNKVTEKGKYVELRCDPISGHTALYWYRQSLGQGPEFLIYFQGTGAADDSGLPNDRFFAVRPEGSVSTLKIQRTERGDSAVYLCASSWEGVDTQYFGPGTRLTVL.

This clone was observed a single time. The genes are TRBV18 and TRBJ2-1, with D maybe TRBD1 (6 bases). Germline values: CDR1 KGHSH, CDR2 LQKENI. The CDR3 consists of 16 residues. Trimming shortened V by 4 bases and J by 4 bases, and 17 bases separated the two germline ends. The CDR3 reads CASSQAATGGYNEQFF. The CDR3 nucleotides read TGTGCCAGCTCACAAGCCGCGACAGGAGGTTACAATGAGCAGTTCTTC. Based on the CDR3 plus reference TRBV18 and TRBJ2-1, the full variable domain is NAGVMQNPRHLVRRRGQEARLRCSPMKGHSHVYWYRQLPEEGLKFMVYLQKENIIDESGMPKERFSAEFPKEGPSILRIQQVVRGDSAAYFCASSQAATGGYNEQFFGPGTRLTVL.

The chain couples TRBV7-9 to TRBJ1-2, with TRBD1 matching 8 bases. J gave up 14 bases and V 3 bases, and 11 bases lay outside the gene matches. The germline V gene has CDR1 SEHNR and CDR2 FQNEAQ (reference sequence). This CDR3 region has 13 residues. The CDR3 region has the DNA TGTGCCAGCAGCTTTGGGGACAGGTCACTTATGACCTTC. Its protein product is CASSFGDRSLMTF. The variable domain in full, completed from reference TRBV7-9 and TRBJ1-2, reads DTGVSQNPRHKITKRGQNVTFRCDPISEHNRLYWYRQTLGQGPEFLTYFQNEAQLEKSRLLSDRFSAERPKGSFSTLEIQRTEQGDSAMYLCASSFGDRSLMTFGSGTRLTVV.

The chain links TRBV19 to TRBJ1-5, with a weak D call TRBD1 (6 bases). The CDR3 runs to 13 residues. Trimming took off 4 bases at V and 4 bases at J, with 8 bases between the two ends. Germline values: CDR1 LNHDA, CDR2 SQIVND (reference sequence). The DNA of the CDR3 is TGTGCCAGTAGTACCGACAGGAATCAGCCCCAGCATTTT. The encoded protein is CASSTDRNQPQHF.

This sequence joins TRBV15 and TRBJ2-5, with TRBD2 identical over 7 bases. V lost 0 bases to trimming and J lost 4 bases; unmatched junction nucleotides: 2. This CDR3 contains 14 residues. Germline-derived CDR1 and CDR2 are LNHNV and YYDKDF (reference sequence). CDR3 protein: CATSRDGGVETQYF. CDR3 coding DNA: TGTGCCACCAGCAGAGATGGGGGGGTAGAGACCCAGTACTTC.

The chain recombines TRBV6-5 with TRBJ1-6, with TRBD1 matching over 8 bases. V lost 3 bases to trimming and J lost 9 bases; unmatched junction nucleotides: 10. Germline V gene lookup returns CDR1 MNHEY and CDR2 SVGAGI. The CDR3 spans 16 residues. CDR3 amino acids: CASSYFGQGIGSPLHF. CDR3 in DNA: TGTGCCAGCAGTTATTTCGGACAGGGCATCGGTTCACCCCTCCACTTT.

J is TRBJ2-2 and V is TRBV28; the match to TRBD1 covers 9 bases. V trimming: 3 bases; J trimming: 4 bases; junction bases outside the gene matches: 3. There are 15 residues in the CDR3. The germline V gene has CDR1 MDHEN and CDR2 SYDVKM. The CDR3 loop is CASSFYRGPTGELFF. The CDR3 coding sequence is TGTGCCAGCAGTTTCTACAGGGGGCCCACCGGGGAGCTGTTTTTT.

This clone has more than one count but fewer than ten. The sample contains more than one DNA sequence encoding this CDR3. The chain employs TRBV18 and TRBJ1-2; D not certain. Germline V gene lookup returns CDR1 KGHSH and CDR2 LQKENI. The CDR3 contains 12 residues. V was clipped by 5 bases and J by 4 bases, with 8 bases between them. The CDR3 sequence is CASSEGPYGYTF. In DNA form, the CDR3 reads TGTGCCAGCTCAGAGGGCCCCTATGGCTACACCTTC.

This clone ranks as medium-sized. The J gene is TRBJ1-4, the V gene TRBV11-2; D is uncertain. The germline CDR1 and CDR2 sequences are SGHAT and FQNNGV. V lost 6 bases and J lost 6, with 11 bases in between. The CDR3 length is 13 residues. For the CDR3, the DNA is TGTGCCAGCAGTACCGCCACTTATGAAAAACTGTTTTTT. This translates into CASSTATYEKLFF. Variable domain in full (rest from reference TRBV11-2 and TRBJ1-4): EAGVAQSPRYKIIEKRQSVAFWCNPISGHATLYWYQQILGQGPKLLIQFQNNGVVDDSQLPKDRFSAERLKGVDSTLKIQPAKLEDSAVYLCASSTATYEKLFFGSGTQLSVL.

Here the CDR3 DNA reads TGTGCCAGCAGTTCGGACTCGGTCACCCTCCACTTT. This encodes CASSSDSVTLHF. The chain uses TRBV6-6 and TRBJ1-6, with no clear D. Trimming removed 4 bases from V and 14 bases from J, with 12 bases in between. The CDR3 runs to 12 residues. The germline V gene encodes CDR1 MNHNY and CDR2 SVGAGI (reference sequence).

The rearrangement joins TRBV7-8 to TRBJ2-7; 7 bases align to TRBD2. The J segment lost 6 bases and the V segment lost 7 bases, leaving 9 bases of the junction unmatched. The CDR3 has 13 residues. CDR1 and CDR2 from the germline V gene are SGHVS and FQNEAQ. In nucleotides, the CDR3 is TGTGCCAGCACCTTCGGGGGGATAGGCGAGCAGTACTTC. Translation gives CASTFGGIGEQYF.

This chain uses TRBV7-8 with TRBJ2-7; 10 positions match TRBD2. CDR3 length equals 17 residues. CDR1 and CDR2 from the germline V gene are SGHVS and FQNEAQ. V shed 3 bases and J 3 bases; nucleotides not matched to a gene: 11. In DNA form, the CDR3 reads TGTGCCAGCAGCTTCTATCTTTCGTCTAGCGGGAGCTACGAGCAGTACTTC. Translation gives CASSFYLSSSGSYEQYF.

The chain employs TRBV4-2 and TRBJ2-7, with 13 bases aligning to TRBD2. CDR3 length: 18 residues. Germline CDR1 LGHNA, CDR2 YNFKEQ. V trimming: 0 bases; J trimming: 3 bases; junction bases outside the gene matches: 8. CDR3 in DNA: TGTGCCAGCAGCCAAGAAGAACTAGCGGGAGGGATTAACTACGAGCAGTACTTC. Translation: CASSQEELAGGINYEQYF.

The chain carries TRBV2 and TRBJ1-3; 7 nucleotides match TRBD1. The CDR3 contains 14 residues. The germline CDR1 and CDR2 sequences are SNHLY and FYNNEI. The trim removed 7 bases at V and 4 bases at J, leaving 7 bases unmatched. The CDR3 protein is CASTEQGIGNTIYF. The CDR3 region has the DNA TGTGCCAGCACCGAACAGGGGATCGGAAACACCATATATTTT.

The CDR3 spells CAISRDSNQPQHF. Written as DNA, the CDR3 is TGTGCCATCAGTAGGGACAGTAATCAGCCCCAGCATTTT. The chain links TRBV10-3 to TRBJ1-5; the match to TRBD1 covers 7 bases. CDR1 is ENHRY and CDR2 is SYGVKD in the germline V gene. The CDR3 has 13 amino acids. V trimming: 5 bases; J trimming: 4 bases; junction bases outside the gene matches: 2.

The chain couples TRBV19 to TRBJ1-4; TRBD1 matches at 8 bases. This CDR3 has 17 amino acids. V was pared by 5 bases and J by 2 bases, with 10 bases of the junction left unmatched. Germline V CDR1 and CDR2: LNHDA, SQIVND (reference sequence). This CDR3 reads CASSASGRGPTNEKLFF. Written as DNA, the CDR3 is TGTGCCAGTAGTGCCAGCGGCAGGGGGCCCACTAATGAAAAACTGTTTTTT.

The rearrangement uses TRBV30 and TRBJ1-2, with 8 bases identical to TRBD1. Germline V gene lookup returns CDR1 GTSNPN and CDR2 SVGIG (reference sequence). This CDR3 region has 13 residues. With 4 bases clipped from V and 9 bases from J, the junction kept 10 bases outside the gene matches. The CDR3 coding sequence is TGTGCCTGGAAGGGTCAGGGGGCAGAAAGCTACACCTTC. It codes for CAWKGQGAESYTF.